This T cell receptor (beta chain) was retrieved from a study of Graves' ophthalmopathy and Graves' hyperthyroidism (dated by TCRdb to the late 2010s). About the investigation overall: Peripheral blood was collected before any treatment was given, at the time of initial diagnosis. In about six hyperthyroidism patients, the T-cell repertoires found in thyroid tissue were compared with those found in blood. In total, 135 blood samples were TCR-sequenced: 40 to 45 ophthalmopathy, 75 hyperthyroidism and roughly 17 hyperthyroidism-to-ophthalmopathy patients. To explore V-J signatures that separate ophthalmopathy from hyperthyroidism, a discovery set of approximately 100 patients was enrolled, consisting of 43 with ophthalmopathy and roughly 57 with stable hyperthyroidism. To tell Graves' ophthalmopathy apart from Graves' hyperthyroidism, and to predict which patients would progress to ophthalmopathy, the study relied on TCR beta repertoire signatures. After sampling, hyperthyroidism patients received methimazole starting at 30 mg daily, and ophthalmopathy patients received high-dose intravenous methylprednisolone. For independent validation, a separate cohort was made up of 18 hyperthyroidism patients plus 17 patients who later progressed from hyperthyroidism to ophthalmopathy.

At least ten counts were recorded for this clonotype. Its antigen is not yet known. No base quality information exists; no much larger clone differs at one position. Ophthalmopathy patients had moderately to severely active disease, Clinical Activity Score of at least 3, NOSPECS grade of at least 4, and disease duration under 3 months. Patients were excluded if they had other autoimmune diseases, uncontrolled infections, pregnancy or lactation. Diagnosis was based on clinical symptoms, serum thyroxine, TRAb, thyroid ultrasound and orbital computed tomography. PBMCs were isolated from about 9.2 ml of fresh peripheral blood by Ficoll-Paque density gradient centrifugation. Total RNA was extracted with Trizol reagent and quality-checked on an Agilent 2100 Bioanalyzer. For repertoire sequencing, TCR beta CDR3 regions were amplified from RNA transcripts. A first-round RT-PCR used HTBI primers with the Qiagen OneStep RT-PCR kit, followed by a second-round multiplex PCR, size selection and purification. Sequencing of the libraries was carried out on an Illumina HiSeq2000 in paired-end mode with 100 bp reads. In the source study's methods: SOAPnuke was used for read processing, and reads with adapters, uncalled bases, a mean Phred below 15, or no exact constant-primer or identifier match were discarded. COPE v1.2.5 was used to merge the high-quality paired reads. Unique nucleotide sequences were defined as clonotypes and aligned to IMGT TRB V, D and J references using MiTCR v1.1. Only V-J combinations with frequency above 0.0001 were analysed, covering 99% to 99.2% of repertoires. For each V-J combination, a TCR clonal expansion and chaos score was defined as F50 clonal expansion divided by the chaos observed in the TCRdist matrix. Welch's t-statistics and random forest were used to narrow the features down to around 13 V-J combinations, which were then fed into a naive Bayes classifier. The similarity between thyroid and blood repertoires was quantified using the Morisita-Horn index. TCRdb took the public reads, trimmed them with fastp at Q25, ran MiXCR for clone calling and kept in-frame beta chains. Entries that share a CDR3 protein sequence are merged under the most common genes and DNA. For this entry, the V and J calls and clone size follow TCRdb and not the study's own pipeline. The sample table contains about 640,000 distinct CDR3 sequences; only one count was recorded for 35% to 45% of them. The biggest ten clones account for roughly 3% of the sample.

Summary of the overall study and its limitations: In validation, the model predicted ophthalmopathy progression with about 70% sensitivity and around 72% specificity; roughly eleven predicted patients were CT-confirmed with GO in a median of around 6 months. No statistical method was used to predetermine the sample size, and group allocation was not hidden from the investigators. Most of the expanded thyroid clonotypes with a frequency above 0.001 were also detected in blood, and it was suggested that the thyroid immune response may be reflected by blood repertoires. In cross-validation, the 13-signature model distinguished ophthalmopathy from stable hyperthyroidism with approximately 88% sensitivity and just under 84% specificity, and in the test set the corresponding values were around 80% and 75%.

The clonotype comes from an adult man with Graves' ophthalmopathy. The specimen was peripheral blood.

CDR3 reads: CSVTPGLAGDEQYF. The nucleotide sequence is given as TGCAGCGTAACACCGGGACTAGCGGGAGACGAGCAGTACTTC. Rearrangement joined TRBV29-1 to TRBJ2-7; a stretch of 14 junction bases matches TRBD2. V lost 6 bases and J lost 5 bases, and the count of bases not matched to a germline gene is 6. CDR3 length: 14 amino acids, cysteine to phenylalanine. CDR3 DNA is the only sequence kept; it has 42 bases, read in frame from the first base. For CDR1 and CDR2, the germline V gene lists SQVTM and ANQGSEA.